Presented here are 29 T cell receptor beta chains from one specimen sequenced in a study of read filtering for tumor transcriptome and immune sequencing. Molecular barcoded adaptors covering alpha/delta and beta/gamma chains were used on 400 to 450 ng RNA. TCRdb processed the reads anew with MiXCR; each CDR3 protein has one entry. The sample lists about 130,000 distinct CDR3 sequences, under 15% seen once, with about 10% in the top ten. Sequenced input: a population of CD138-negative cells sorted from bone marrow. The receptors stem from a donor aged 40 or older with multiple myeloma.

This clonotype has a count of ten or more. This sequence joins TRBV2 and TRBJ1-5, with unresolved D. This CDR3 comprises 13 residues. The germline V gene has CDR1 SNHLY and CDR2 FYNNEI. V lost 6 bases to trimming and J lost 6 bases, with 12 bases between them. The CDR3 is CASSSVGSQPQHF. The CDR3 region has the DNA TGTGCCAGCAGCAGCGTGGGTTCTCAGCCCCAGCATTTT.

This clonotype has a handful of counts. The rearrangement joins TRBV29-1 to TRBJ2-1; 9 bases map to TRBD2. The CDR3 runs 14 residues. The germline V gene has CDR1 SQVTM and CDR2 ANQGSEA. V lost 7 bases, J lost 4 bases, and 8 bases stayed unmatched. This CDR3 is CSATLAGRYNEQFF. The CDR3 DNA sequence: TGCAGCGCCACCCTAGCGGGACGATACAATGAGCAGTTCTTC.

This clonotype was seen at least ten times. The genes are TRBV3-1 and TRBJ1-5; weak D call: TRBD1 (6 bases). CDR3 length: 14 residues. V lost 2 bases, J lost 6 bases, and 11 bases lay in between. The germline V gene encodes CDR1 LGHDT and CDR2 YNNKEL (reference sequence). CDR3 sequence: CASSQNREGQPQHF. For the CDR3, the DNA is TGTGCCAGCAGCCAAAACAGGGAGGGTCAGCCCCAGCATTTT.

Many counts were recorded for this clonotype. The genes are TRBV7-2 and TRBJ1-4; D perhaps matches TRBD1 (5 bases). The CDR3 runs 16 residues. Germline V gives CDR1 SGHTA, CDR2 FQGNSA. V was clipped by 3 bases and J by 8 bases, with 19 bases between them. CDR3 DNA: TGTGCCAGCAGCTTCTCCGTTCGGGACGGTTTGGAAAAACTGTTTTTT. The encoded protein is CASSFSVRDGLEKLFF.

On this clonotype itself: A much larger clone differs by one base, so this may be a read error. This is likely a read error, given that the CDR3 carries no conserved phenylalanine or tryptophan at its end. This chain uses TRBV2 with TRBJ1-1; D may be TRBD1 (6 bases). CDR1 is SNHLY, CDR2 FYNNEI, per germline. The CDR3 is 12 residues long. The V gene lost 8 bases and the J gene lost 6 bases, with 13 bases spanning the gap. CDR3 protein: CASATGLAEAFL. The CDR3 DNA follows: TGTGCCAGCGCCACAGGGCTCGCTGAAGCTTTCTTA.

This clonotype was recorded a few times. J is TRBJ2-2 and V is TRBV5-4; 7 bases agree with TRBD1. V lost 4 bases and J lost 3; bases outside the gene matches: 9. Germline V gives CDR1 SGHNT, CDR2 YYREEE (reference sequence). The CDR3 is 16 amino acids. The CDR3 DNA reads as TGTGCCAGCAGCACACCAGACAGGGCCGACACCGGGGAGCTGTTTTTT. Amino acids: CASSTPDRADTGELFF. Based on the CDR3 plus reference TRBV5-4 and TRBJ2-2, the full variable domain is ETGVTQSPTHLIKTRGQQVTLRCSSQSGHNTVSWYQQALGQGPQFIFQYYREEENGRGNFPPRFSGLQFPNYSSELNVNALELDDSALYLCASSTPDRADTGELFFGEGSRLTVL.

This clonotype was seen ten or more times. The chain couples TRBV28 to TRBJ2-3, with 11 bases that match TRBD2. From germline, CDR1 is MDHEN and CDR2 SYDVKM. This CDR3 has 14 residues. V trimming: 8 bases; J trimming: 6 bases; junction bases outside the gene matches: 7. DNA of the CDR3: TGTGCCAGCGGCGATAGCGGGAGGGCCGATACGCAGTATTTT. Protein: CASGDSGRADTQYF.

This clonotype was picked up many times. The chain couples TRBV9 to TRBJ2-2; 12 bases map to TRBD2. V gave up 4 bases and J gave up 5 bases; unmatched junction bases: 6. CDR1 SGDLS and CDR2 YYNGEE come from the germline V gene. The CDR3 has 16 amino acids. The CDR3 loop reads CASSLLAGGRTGELFF. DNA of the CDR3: TGTGCCAGCAGCCTCCTAGCGGGGGGGCGAACCGGGGAGCTGTTTTTT.

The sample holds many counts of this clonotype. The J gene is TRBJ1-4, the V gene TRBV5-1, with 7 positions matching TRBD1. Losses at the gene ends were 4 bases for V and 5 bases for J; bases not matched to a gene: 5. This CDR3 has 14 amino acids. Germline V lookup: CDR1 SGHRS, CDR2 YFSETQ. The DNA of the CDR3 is TGCGCCAGCAGCCAAGGGGGCCCGAATGAAAAACTGTTTTTT. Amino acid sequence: CASSQGGPNEKLFF. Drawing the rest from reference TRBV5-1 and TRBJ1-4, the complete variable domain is KAGVTQTPRYLIKTRGQQVTLSCSPISGHRSVSWYQQTPGQGLQFLFEYFSETQRNKGNFPGRFSGRQFSNSRSEMNVSTLELGDSALYLCASSQGGPNEKLFFGSGTQLSVL.

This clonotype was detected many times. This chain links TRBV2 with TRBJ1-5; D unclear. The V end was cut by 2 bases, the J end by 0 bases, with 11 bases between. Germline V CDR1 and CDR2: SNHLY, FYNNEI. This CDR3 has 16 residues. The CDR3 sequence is CASSEMRPDSNQPQHF. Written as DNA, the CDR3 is TGTGCCAGCAGTGAAATGCGGCCAGATAGCAATCAGCCCCAGCATTTT.

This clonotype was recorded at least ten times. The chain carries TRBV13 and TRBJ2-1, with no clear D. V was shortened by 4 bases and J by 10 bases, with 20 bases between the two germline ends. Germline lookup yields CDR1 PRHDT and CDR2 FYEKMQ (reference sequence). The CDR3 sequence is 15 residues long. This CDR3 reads CASSSPRRAHWEQFF. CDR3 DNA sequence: TGTGCCAGCAGCTCACCCAGAAGGGCCCATTGGGAGCAGTTCTTC.

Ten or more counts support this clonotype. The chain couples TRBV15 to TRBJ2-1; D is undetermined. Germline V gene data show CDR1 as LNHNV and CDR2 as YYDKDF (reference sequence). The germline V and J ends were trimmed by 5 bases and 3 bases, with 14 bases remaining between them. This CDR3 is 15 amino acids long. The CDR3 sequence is CATSRSSELYNEQFF. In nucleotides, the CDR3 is TGTGCCACCAGCCGCTCAAGCGAGCTCTACAATGAGCAGTTCTTC. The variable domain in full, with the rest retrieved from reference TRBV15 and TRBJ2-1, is DAMVIQNPRYQVTQFGKPVTLSCSQTLNHNVMYWYQQKSSQAPKLLFHYYDKDFNNEADTPDNFQSRRPNTSFCFLDIRSPGLGDTAMYLCATSRSSELYNEQFFGPGTRLTVL.

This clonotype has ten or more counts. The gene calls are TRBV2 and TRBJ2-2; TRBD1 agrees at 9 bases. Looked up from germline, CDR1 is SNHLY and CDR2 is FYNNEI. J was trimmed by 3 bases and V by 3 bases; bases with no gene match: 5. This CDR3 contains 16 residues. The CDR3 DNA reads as TGTGCCAGCAGTGAGACGACAGGGGGTTACACCGGGGAGCTGTTTTTT. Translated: CASSETTGGYTGELFF.

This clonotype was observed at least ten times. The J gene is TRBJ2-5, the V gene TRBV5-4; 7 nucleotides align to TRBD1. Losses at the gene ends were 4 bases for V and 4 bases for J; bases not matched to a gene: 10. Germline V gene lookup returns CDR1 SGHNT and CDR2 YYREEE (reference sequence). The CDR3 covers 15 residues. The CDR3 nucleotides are TGTGCCAGCAGCCCAGAACAGGGGATTCGAGAGACCCAGTACTTC. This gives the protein CASSPEQGIRETQYF.

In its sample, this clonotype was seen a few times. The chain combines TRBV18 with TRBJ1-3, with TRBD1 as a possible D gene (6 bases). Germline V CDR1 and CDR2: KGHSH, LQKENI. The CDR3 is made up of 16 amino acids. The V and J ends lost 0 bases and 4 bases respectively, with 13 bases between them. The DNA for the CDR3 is TGTGCCAGCTCACCACCGGCCAGGGGCATCGGAAACACCATATATTTT. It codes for CASSPPARGIGNTIYF.

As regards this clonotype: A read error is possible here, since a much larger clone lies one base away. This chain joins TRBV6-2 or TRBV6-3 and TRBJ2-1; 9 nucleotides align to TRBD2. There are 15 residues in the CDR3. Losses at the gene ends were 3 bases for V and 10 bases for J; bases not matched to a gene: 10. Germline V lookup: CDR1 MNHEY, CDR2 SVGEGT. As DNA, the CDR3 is TGTGCCAGCAGTTATCCGCGGGGGGGCGGCTTGGAGCAGTTCTTC. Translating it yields CASSYPRGGGLEQFF.

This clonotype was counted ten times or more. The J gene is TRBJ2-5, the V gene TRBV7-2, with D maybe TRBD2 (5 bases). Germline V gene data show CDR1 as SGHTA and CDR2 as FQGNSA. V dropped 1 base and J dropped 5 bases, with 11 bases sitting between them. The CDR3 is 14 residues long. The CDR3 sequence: CASSLVAGEETQYF. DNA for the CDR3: TGTGCCAGCAGCTTAGTGGCGGGTGAGGAGACCCAGTACTTC.

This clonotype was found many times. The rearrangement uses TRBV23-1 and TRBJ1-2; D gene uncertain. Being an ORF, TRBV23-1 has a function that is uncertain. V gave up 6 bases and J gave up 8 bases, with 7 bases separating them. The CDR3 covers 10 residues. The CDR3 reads CASSPEGYTF. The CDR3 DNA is TGCGCCAGCAGCCCCGAGGGCTACACCTTC.

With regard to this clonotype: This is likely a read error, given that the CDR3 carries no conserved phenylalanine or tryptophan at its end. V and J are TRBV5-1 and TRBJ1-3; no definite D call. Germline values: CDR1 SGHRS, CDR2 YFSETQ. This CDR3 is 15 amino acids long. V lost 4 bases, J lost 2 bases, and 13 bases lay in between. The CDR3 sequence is CASSQHTAPGNTIYL. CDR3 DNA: TGCGCCAGCAGCCAACATACGGCGCCTGGAAACACCATATATTTG.

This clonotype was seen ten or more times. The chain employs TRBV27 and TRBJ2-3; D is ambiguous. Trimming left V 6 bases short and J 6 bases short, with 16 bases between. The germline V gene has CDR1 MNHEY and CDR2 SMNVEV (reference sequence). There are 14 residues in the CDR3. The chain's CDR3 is CASSFDFSPDTQYF. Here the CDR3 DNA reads TGTGCCAGCAGCTTCGACTTCTCTCCGGATACGCAGTATTTT.

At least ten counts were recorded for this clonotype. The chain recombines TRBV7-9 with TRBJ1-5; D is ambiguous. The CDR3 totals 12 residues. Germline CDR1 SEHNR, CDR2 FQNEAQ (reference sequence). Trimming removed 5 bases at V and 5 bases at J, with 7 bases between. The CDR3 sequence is CASSRNDQPQHF. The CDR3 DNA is TGTGCCAGCAGCCGGAATGATCAGCCCCAGCATTTT.

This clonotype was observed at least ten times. The CDR3 sequence: CASSPGQSLREYF. Written as DNA, the CDR3 is TGTGCCAGCAGCCCGGGACAGTCACTTCGGGAGTACTTC. The V call is TRBV27, the J call TRBJ2-7; TRBD1 aligns across 7 bases. This CDR3 is 13 amino acids long. Germline lookup yields CDR1 MNHEY and CDR2 SMNVEV (reference sequence). J gave up 11 bases and V 6 bases, and 13 bases lay outside the gene matches.

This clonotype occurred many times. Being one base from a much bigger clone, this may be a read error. The CDR3 nucleotides read TGTGCCAGCAGCTTGGCCATGGCAGGGGGTTGGAATGAGCAGTTCTTC. Its translation: CASSLAMAGGWNEQFF. The chain has TRBV5-8 and TRBJ2-1; TRBD1 aligns across 7 bases. The germline gives CDR1 SGHTS, CDR2 YDEGEE. This CDR3 has 16 amino acids. V shed 0 bases, J shed 7 bases, and the junction held 10 bases outside the gene matches. The whole variable domain, filled in from reference TRBV5-8 and TRBJ2-1, reads EAGVTQSPTHLIKTRGQQATLRCSPISGHTSVYWYQQALGLGLQFLLWYDEGEERNRGNFPPRFSGRQFPNYSSELNVNALELEDSALYLCASSLAMAGGWNEQFFGPGTRLTVL.

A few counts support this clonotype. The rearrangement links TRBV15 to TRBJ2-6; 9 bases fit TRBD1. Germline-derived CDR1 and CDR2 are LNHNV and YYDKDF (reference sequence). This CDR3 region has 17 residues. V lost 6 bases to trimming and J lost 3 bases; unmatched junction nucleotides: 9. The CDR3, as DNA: TGTGCCACCAGACGCTCAGGACAGGGGCGTGGGGCCAACGTCCTGACTTTC. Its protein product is CATRRSGQGRGANVLTF.

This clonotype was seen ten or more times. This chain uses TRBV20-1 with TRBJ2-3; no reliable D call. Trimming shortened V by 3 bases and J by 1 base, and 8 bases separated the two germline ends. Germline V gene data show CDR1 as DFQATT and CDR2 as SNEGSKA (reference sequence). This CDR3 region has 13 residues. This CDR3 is CSARGRGTDTQYF. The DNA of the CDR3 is TGCAGTGCTAGGGGCCGGGGCACAGATACGCAGTATTTT.

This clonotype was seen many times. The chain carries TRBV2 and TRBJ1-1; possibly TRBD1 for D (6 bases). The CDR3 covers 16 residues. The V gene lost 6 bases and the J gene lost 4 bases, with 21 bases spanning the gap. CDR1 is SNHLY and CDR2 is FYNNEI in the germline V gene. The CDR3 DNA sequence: TGTGCCAGCAGCGACTCGTTCAGGGGATCGCCCACTGAAGCTTTCTTT. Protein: CASSDSFRGSPTEAFF.

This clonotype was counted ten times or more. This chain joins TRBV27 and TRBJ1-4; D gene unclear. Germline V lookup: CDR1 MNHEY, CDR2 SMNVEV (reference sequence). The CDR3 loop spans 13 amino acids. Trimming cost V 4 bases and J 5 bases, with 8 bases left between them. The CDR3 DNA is TGTGCCAGCAGTTACAATGGCAATGAAAAACTGTTTTTT. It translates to CASSYNGNEKLFF.

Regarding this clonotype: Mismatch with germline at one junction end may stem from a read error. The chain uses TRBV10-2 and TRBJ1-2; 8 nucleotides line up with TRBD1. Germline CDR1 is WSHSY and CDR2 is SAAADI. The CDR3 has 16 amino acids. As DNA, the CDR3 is TGTGCCACCTCACCGCCGGGACAGGCTTCTAACTATGGCTACACCTTC. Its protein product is CATSPPGQASNYGYTF.

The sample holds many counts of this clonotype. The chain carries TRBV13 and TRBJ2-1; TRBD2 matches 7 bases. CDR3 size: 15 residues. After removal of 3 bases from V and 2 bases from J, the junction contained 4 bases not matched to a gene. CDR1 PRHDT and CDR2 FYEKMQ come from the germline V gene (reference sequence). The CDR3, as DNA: TGTGCCAGCAGCTTCGGCGGGAGAACCTACAATGAGCAGTTCTTC. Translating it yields CASSFGGRTYNEQFF.